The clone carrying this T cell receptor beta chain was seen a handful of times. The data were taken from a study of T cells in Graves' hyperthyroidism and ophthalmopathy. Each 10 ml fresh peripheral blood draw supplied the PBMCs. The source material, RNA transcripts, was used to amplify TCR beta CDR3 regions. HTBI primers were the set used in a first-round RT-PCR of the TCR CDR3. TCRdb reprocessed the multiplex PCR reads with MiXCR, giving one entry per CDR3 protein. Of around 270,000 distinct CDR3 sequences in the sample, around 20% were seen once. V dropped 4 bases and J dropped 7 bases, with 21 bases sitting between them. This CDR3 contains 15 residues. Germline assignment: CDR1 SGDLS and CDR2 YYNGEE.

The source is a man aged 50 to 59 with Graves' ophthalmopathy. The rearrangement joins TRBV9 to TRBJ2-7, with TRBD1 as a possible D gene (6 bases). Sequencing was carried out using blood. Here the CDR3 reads CASSSRQDSFREQYF. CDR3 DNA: TGTGCCAGCAGCTCCAGACAGGATTCCTTTCGAGAGCAGTACTTC.